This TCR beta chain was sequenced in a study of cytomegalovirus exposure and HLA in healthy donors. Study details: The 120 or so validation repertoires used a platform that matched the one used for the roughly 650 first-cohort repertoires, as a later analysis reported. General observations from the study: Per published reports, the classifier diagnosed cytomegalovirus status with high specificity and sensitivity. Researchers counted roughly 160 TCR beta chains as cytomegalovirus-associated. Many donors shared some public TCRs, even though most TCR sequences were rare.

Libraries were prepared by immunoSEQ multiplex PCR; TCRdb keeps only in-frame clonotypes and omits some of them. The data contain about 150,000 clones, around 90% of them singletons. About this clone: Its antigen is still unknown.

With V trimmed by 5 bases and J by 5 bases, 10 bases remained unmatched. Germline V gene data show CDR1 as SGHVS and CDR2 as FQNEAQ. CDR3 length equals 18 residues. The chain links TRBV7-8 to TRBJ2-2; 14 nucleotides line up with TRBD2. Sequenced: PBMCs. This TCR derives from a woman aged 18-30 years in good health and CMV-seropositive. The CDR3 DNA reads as TGTGCCAGCAGCCTTCAACCGGGACTAGCGGGAGTGACCGGGGAGCTGTTTTTT. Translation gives CASSLQPGLAGVTGELFF.